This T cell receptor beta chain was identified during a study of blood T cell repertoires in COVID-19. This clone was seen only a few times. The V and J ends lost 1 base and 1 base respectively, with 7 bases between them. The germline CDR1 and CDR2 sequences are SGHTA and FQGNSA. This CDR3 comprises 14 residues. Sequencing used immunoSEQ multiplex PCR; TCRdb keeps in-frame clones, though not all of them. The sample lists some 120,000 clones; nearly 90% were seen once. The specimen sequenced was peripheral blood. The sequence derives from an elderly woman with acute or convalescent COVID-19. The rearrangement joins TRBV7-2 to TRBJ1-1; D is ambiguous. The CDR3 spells CASSLVWQNTEAFF. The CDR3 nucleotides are TGTGCCAGCAGCTTAGTGTGGCAGAACACTGAAGCTTTCTTT.